These T cell receptor beta chains were read from a single sample in a study of Ad26.COV2.S vaccination and SARS-CoV-2 variants. Repertoires were generated with immunoSEQ multiplex PCR, while TCRdb's copy carries only in-frame clones and drops some. The profile shows around 370,000 clones, about 91% of them singletons. The specimen was peripheral blood, collected after recovery from COVID-19. The receptors were gathered from a human donor who had recovered from COVID-19. CDR3s include the opening cysteine and the closing phenylalanine or tryptophan. The D gene is left open where the match is weak. Size tells how often a clone was seen (once, few, many) or the class of an expanded clone, and some rows leave it out.

clone_size	v_call	d_call	j_call	cdr3_aa	cdr3_nt
-	TRBV6-2/TRBV6-3	-	TRBJ1-1	CASSRKGRGNTEAFF	TGTGCCAGCAGCCGAAAGGGCCGGGGGAACACTGAAGCTTTCTTT
-	TRBV7-9	-	TRBJ2-1	CASSLDPTYNEQFF	TGTGCCAGCAGCTTAGACCCCACCTACAATGAGCAGTTCTTC
-	TRBV4-3	-	TRBJ2-3	CASSIRPGDTQYF	TGCGCCAGCAGCATAAGACCAGGGGATACGCAGTATTTT
-	TRBV19	-	TRBJ2-3	CASSSLDQPDTQYF	TGTGCCAGTAGTAGCTTAGACCAACCAGATACGCAGTATTTT
-	TRBV7-2	-	TRBJ2-7	CASSVDEVREQYF	TGTGCCAGCAGCGTCGATGAGGTGCGGGAGCAGTACTTC
-	TRBV5-1	-	TRBJ2-2	CASSYLAGNTGELFF	TGCGCCAGCAGCTACCTTGCGGGGAACACCGGGGAGCTGTTTTTT
-	TRBV10-3	-	TRBJ1-2	CAISEMFRSAGDEWDYGYTF	TGTGCCATCAGTGAAATGTTCCGGTCGGCAGGGGATGAGTGGGACTATGGCTACACCTTC
-	TRBV11-3	TRBD2	TRBJ2-5	CASSNRLAGGQETQYF	TGTGCCAGCAGCAACCGACTAGCGGGGGGCCAAGAGACCCAGTACTTC
-	TRBV6-1	-	TRBJ2-5	CASSGPPRTYPQETQYF	TGTGCCAGCAGTGGCCCCCCCCGGACTTACCCCCAAGAGACCCAGTACTTC
-	TRBV9	-	TRBJ2-7	CASSPTVSFGEQYF	TGTGCCAGCAGTCCCACAGTGAGCTTTGGCGAGCAGTACTTC
few	TRBV2	TRBD1	TRBJ1-5	CASSKGQGTNQPQHF	TGTGCCAGCAGTAAGGGACAGGGGACCAATCAGCCCCAGCATTTT
-	TRBV4-2	TRBD2	TRBJ2-1	CASSQAIAGGLHEQFF	TGTGCCAGCAGCCAAGCCATAGCGGGGGGGCTTCATGAGCAGTTCTTC
-	TRBV18	-	TRBJ2-7	CASSDRFGDEQYF	TGTGCCAGCAGCGACAGGTTTGGCGACGAGCAGTACTTC
-	TRBV5-1	-	TRBJ1-1	CASSLRPVGLNTEAFF	TGCGCCAGCAGCTTGCGGCCCGTGGGCTTGAACACTGAAGCTTTCTTT
-	TRBV6-5	-	TRBJ1-1	CASKTGVGTEAFF	TGTGCCAGCAAAACCGGGGTGGGCACTGAAGCTTTCTTT
-	TRBV7-9	-	TRBJ1-3	CASRLTGQGGGNTIYF	TGTGCCAGCAGGCTTACAGGCCAGGGTGGTGGAAACACCATATATTTT
once	TRBV5-5	TRBD1	TRBJ2-3	CASSPGQETDTQYF	TGTGCCAGCAGCCCGGGACAGGAAACAGATACGCAGTATTTT